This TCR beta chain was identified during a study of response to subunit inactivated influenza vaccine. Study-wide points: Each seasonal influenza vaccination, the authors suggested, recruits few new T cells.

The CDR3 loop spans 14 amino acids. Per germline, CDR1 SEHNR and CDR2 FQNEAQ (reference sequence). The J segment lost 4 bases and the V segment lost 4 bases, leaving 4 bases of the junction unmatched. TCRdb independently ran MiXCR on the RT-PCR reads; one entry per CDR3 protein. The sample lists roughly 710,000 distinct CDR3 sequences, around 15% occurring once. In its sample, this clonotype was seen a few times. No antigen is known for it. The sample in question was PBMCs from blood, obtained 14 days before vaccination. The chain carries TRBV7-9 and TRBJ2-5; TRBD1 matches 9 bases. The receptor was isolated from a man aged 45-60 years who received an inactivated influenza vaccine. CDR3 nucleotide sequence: TGTGCCAGCAGCTCCGGACAGGGGACAGAGACCCAGTACTTC. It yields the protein CASSSGQGTETQYF.